Sequencing of this TCR beta chain was carried out in a study of blood T cells in healthy people across ages. This clonotype came up a few times. For the second PCR, which ran for roughly 6 to 12 cycles, a sample-barcoded 5' primer and a J-beta primer mix were used. MiXCR, run by TCRdb on the 5' RACE reads, gives a single entry per CDR3 protein. The table lists 800,000 or so distinct CDR3 sequences, 20% to 30% of them singletons. This CDR3 is 20 amino acids long. The V segment lost 2 bases and the J segment 1 base; nucleotides outside the gene matches: 15. Per germline, CDR1 MDHEN and CDR2 SYDVKM. This same sample was also taken into another study, of T cells of mothers and their children.

Sequences were obtained from blood. The rearrangement uses TRBV28 and TRBJ1-5; 9 bases align to TRBD1. This clonotype was sampled from a boy aged 5 to 17 in good health. The CDR3 DNA sequence: TGTGCCAGCAGTTTAGTTGGGAAGGGACAGGGTGGTTGGAGCAATCAGCCCCAGCATTTT. This sequence encodes CASSLVGKGQGGWSNQPQHF. Combining the CDR3 with reference TRBV28 and TRBJ1-5 gives the whole variable domain DVKVTQSSRYLVKRTGEKVFLECVQDMDHENMFWYRQDPGLGLRLIYFSYDVKMKEKGDIPEGYSVSREKKERFSLILESASTNQTSMYLCASSLVGKGQGGWSNQPQHFGDGTRLSIL.